The entry that follows covers one T cell receptor beta chain sequence. An end of the junction differs from the germline gene, which may be a read error. The data originate from a study of T cell changes during pregnancy in multiple sclerosis. Sequenced by immunoSEQ multiplex PCR; TCRdb stores in-frame clones only, minus some. The sample consists of about 72,000 clones, roughly nine tenths of them appearing once. Sample: peripheral blood, taken in the second trimester of pregnancy. The receptor comes from a female donor with multiple sclerosis, enrolled in a pregnancy study.

Here the CDR3 DNA reads TGTGCCAGCAGCTTAGGACTTGAACAAGCGACCCAGTACTTC. Encoded protein: CASSLGLEQATQYF. The chain combines TRBV11-2 with TRBJ2-5; no clear D gene. The germline gives CDR1 SGHAT, CDR2 FQNNGV. The CDR3 totals 14 residues.